One T cell receptor (beta chain) is described in this entry. V shed 1 base, J shed 4 bases, and the junction held 6 bases outside the gene matches. Germline loops: CDR1 SGHAT, CDR2 FQNNGV. CDR3 size: 16 residues. This record comes from a study of blood T cell repertoires in COVID-19. Study summary: COVID-19 samples collected from the United States, Italy and Spain covered acute and convalescent phases.

Clones were sequenced by immunoSEQ multiplex PCR, and TCRdb holds only the in-frame ones, with some missing. The sample lists some 250,000 clones, about 90% seen once, with 1% to 1.5% in the top ten. The material sequenced was PBMCs or T cells enriched from blood (not recorded which). The chain links TRBV11-2 to TRBJ2-7; 11 bases fit TRBD2. The receptor comes from a human donor in a cohort exposed to, infected with or recovered from COVID-19 (not recorded which). The donor label of this sample is uncertain. This CDR3 reads CASSLGSSGGFYEQYF. The DNA of the CDR3 is TGTGCCAGCAGCTTAGGGTCTAGCGGGGGGTTTTACGAGCAGTACTTC.